The rows below give T cell receptor beta chains drawn from one sample of a study of post-analysis software for immune sequencing data. MiXCR, applied by TCRdb to the PCR reads, yields one record per CDR3 protein. The sample has approximately 440,000 distinct CDR3 sequences, under 55% seen once. The material sequenced was blood. The receptor source for this set is a girl aged 10-17 years with multiple sclerosis. CDR3s include the opening cysteine and the closing phenylalanine or tryptophan. The D gene is left open where the match is weak. Rows may omit the clone size; those that give it use once, few, many or a size class.

J: TRBJ2-3; V: TRBV18; D: TRBD2; size: NA; CDR3: CASSPAAGLAGNYTQYF; DNA: TGTGCCAGCTCACCTGCGGCGGGACTAGCGGGAAATTATACGCAGTATTTT
J: TRBJ1-5; V: TRBV6-5; D: TRBD1; size: NA; CDR3: CASSPGGWDQPQHF; DNA: TGTGCCAGCAGTCCAGGGGGCTGGGATCAGCCCCAGCATTTT
J: TRBJ2-7; V: TRBV5-1; D: TRBD1; size: NA; CDR3: CASKITGTGNNEQYF; DNA: TGCGCCAGCAAAATTACCGGGACAGGGAACAACGAGCAGTACTTC
J: TRBJ2-1; V: TRBV28; D: NA; size: NA; CDR3: CASSVPVRGSSYNEQFF; DNA: TGTGCCAGCAGCGTACCTGTGAGGGGAAGCTCCTACAATGAGCAGTTCTTC
J: TRBJ2-1; V: TRBV29-1; D: NA; size: NA; CDR3: CSVVEVNEQFF; DNA: TGCAGCGTTGTTGAAGTAAATGAGCAGTTCTTC
J: TRBJ2-7; V: TRBV7-3; D: TRBD1; size: once; CDR3: CASSLGQDAYEQYF; DNA: TGTGCCAGCAGCTTGGGACAGGACGCCTACGAGCAGTACTTC
J: TRBJ2-1; V: TRBV20-1; D: NA; size: few; CDR3: CSGGSEQFF; DNA: TGCAGTGGGGGGAGTGAGCAGTTCTTC
J: TRBJ2-1; V: TRBV29-1; D: TRBD2; size: NA; CDR3: CSVERDPNSDEQFF; DNA: TGCAGCGTGGAGCGGGACCCCAATTCGGATGAGCAGTTCTTC
J: TRBJ2-3; V: TRBV29-1; D: NA; size: few; CDR3: CSARGRHTDTQYF; DNA: TGCAGCGCCCGAGGACGGCACACTGATACGCAGTATTTT
J: TRBJ2-5; V: TRBV5-1; D: TRBD2; size: few; CDR3: CASSLNPAGLRETQYF; DNA: TGCGCCAGCAGCTTGAACCCAGCGGGGCTCCGAGAGACCCAGTACTTC
J: TRBJ2-5; V: TRBV30; D: NA; size: NA; CDR3: CAWSVTGRETQYF; DNA: TGTGCCTGGAGTGTAACCGGTCGAGAGACCCAGTACTTC
J: TRBJ2-1; V: TRBV6-5; D: TRBD2; size: few; CDR3: CAIAPSGSNDEQFF; DNA: TGTGCCATCGCCCCCAGCGGGAGTAACGATGAGCAGTTCTTC
J: TRBJ1-5; V: TRBV5-1; D: TRBD1; size: NA; CDR3: CASSLEGQGGQPQHF; DNA: TGCGCCAGCAGCTTGGAGGGACAGGGGGGACAGCCCCAGCATTTT
J: TRBJ2-5; V: TRBV5-1; D: NA; size: NA; CDR3: CASSVQGPRETQYF; DNA: TGCGCCAGCAGTGTCCAGGGCCCCAGGGAGACCCAGTACTTC
J: TRBJ2-7; V: TRBV6-2/TRBV6-3; D: TRBD1; size: NA; CDR3: CASGRDSDYEQYF; DNA: TGTGCCAGCGGCAGGGACAGTGATTACGAGCAGTACTTC
J: TRBJ2-1; V: TRBV7-3; D: TRBD2; size: few; CDR3: CASSLTLGLVNNEQFF; DNA: TGTGCCAGCAGCTTAACGCTGGGACTAGTGAACAATGAGCAGTTCTTC
J: TRBJ1-1; V: TRBV3-1; D: NA; size: few; CDR3: CASSQERLLNTEAFF; DNA: TGTGCCAGCAGCCAAGAGCGGTTACTGAACACTGAAGCTTTCTTT
J: TRBJ2-7; V: TRBV12-3/TRBV12-4; D: NA; size: NA; CDR3: CASGLSYRDEQYF; DNA: TGTGCCAGCGGTTTAAGTTATAGGGACGAGCAGTACTTC
J: TRBJ2-7; V: TRBV12-3/TRBV12-4; D: TRBD2; size: NA; CDR3: CASTLGLAGTYEQYF; DNA: TGTGCCAGCACCTTGGGCCTAGCGGGGACCTACGAGCAGTACTTC
J: TRBJ2-3; V: TRBV7-2; D: NA; size: few; CDR3: CASSLSRDTQYF; DNA: TGTGCCAGCAGCTTAAGTAGAGATACGCAGTATTTT
J: TRBJ2-7; V: TRBV2; D: TRBD2; size: few; CDR3: CASSGLAGVSYEQYF; DNA: TGTGCCAGCAGTGGACTAGCGGGAGTCTCCTACGAGCAGTACTTC
J: TRBJ2-4; V: TRBV28; D: NA; size: few; CDR3: CASSFYGGRGLAKNIQYF; DNA: TGTGCCAGCAGTTTTTATGGCGGCAGGGGATTAGCCAAAAACATTCAGTACTTC
J: TRBJ2-7; V: TRBV5-6; D: TRBD2; size: NA; CDR3: CASSPGLAVKAFSYEQYF; DNA: TGTGCCAGCAGCCCAGGACTAGCGGTTAAAGCTTTTTCCTACGAGCAGTACTTC
J: TRBJ1-1; V: TRBV15; D: TRBD1; size: NA; CDR3: CATSRVGQGTEAFF; DNA: TGTGCCACCAGCAGAGTTGGACAGGGTACTGAAGCTTTCTTT
J: TRBJ2-7; V: TRBV20-1; D: TRBD1; size: NA; CDR3: CSARDQGTGLYEQYF; DNA: TGCAGTGCTAGAGATCAAGGGACAGGGCTCTACGAGCAGTACTTC
J: TRBJ2-4; V: TRBV10-3; D: NA; size: few; CDR3: CAISESRGKGLGNIQYF; DNA: TGTGCCATCAGTGAGTCTCGGGGAAAGGGATTGGGAAACATTCAGTACTTC
J: TRBJ1-2; V: TRBV7-3; D: NA; size: NA; CDR3: CASSLNSGAHYGYTF; DNA: TGTGCCAGCAGCTTAAATTCAGGGGCGCACTATGGCTACACCTTC
J: TRBJ1-5; V: TRBV20-1; D: NA; size: NA; CDR3: CSAGVVGWGQPQHF; DNA: TGCAGTGCTGGTGTGGTGGGGTGGGGGCAGCCCCAGCATTTT
J: TRBJ1-5; V: TRBV6-5; D: TRBD1; size: NA; CDR3: CASRVTGGREPQHF; DNA: TGTGCCAGCAGGGTAACAGGGGGCCGGGAGCCCCAGCATTTT